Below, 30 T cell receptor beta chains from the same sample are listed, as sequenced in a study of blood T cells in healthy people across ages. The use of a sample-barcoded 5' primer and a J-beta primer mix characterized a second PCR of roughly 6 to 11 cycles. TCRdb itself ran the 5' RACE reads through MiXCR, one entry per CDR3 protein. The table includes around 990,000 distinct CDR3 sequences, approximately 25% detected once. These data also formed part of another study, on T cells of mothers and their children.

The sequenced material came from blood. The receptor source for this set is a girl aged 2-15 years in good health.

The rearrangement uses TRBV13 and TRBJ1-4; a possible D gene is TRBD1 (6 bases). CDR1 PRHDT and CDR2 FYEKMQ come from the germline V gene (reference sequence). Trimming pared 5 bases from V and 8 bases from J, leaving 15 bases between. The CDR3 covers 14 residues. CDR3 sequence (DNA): TGTGCCAGCAGCCAAGACAGGCGGCAAGAAAAACTGTTTTTT. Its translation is CASSQDRRQEKLFF.

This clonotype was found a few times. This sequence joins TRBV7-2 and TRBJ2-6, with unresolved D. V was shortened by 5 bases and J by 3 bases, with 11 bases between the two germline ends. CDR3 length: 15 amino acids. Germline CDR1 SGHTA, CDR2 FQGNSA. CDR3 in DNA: TGTGCCAGCAGCCCCACCAGGCTTGGGGCCAACGTCCTGACTTTC. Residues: CASSPTRLGANVLTF.

CDR3 DNA sequence: TGTGCCAGCGCGGAGATTGCAACTAATGAAAAACTGTTTTTT. This translates into CASAEIATNEKLFF. The chain employs TRBV25-1 and TRBJ1-4; D remains unclear. This CDR3 contains 14 residues. The V gene's germline CDR1 is MGHDK and CDR2 SYGVNS. The V end lost 8 bases, the J end lost 0 bases, and 10 bases lay between the germline ends.

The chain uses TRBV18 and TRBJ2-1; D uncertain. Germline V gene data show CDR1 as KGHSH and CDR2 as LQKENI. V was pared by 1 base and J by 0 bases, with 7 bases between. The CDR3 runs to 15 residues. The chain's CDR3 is CASSPQGVSYNEQFF. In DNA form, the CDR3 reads TGTGCCAGCTCACCACAGGGTGTCTCCTACAATGAGCAGTTCTTC.

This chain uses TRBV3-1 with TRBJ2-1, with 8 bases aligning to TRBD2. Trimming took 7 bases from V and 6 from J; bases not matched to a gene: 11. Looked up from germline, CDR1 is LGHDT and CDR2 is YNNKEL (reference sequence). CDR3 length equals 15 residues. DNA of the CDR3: TGTGCCAGCACTGCGGGGGGCAATCCGGTCAATGAGCAGTTCTTC. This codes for CASTAGGNPVNEQFF.

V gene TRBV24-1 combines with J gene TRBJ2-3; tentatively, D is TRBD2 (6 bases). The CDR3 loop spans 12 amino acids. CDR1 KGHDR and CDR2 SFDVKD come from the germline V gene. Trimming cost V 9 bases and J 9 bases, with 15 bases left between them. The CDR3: CATSPGGGTQYF. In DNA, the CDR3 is TGTGCCACCTCACCCGGTGGGGGGACGCAGTATTTT.

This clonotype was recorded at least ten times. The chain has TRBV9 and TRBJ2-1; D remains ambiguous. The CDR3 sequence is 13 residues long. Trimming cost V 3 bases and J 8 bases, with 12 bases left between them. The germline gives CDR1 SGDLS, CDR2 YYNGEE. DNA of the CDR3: TGTGCCAGCAGCGCCCCGACTTGGGATGAGCAGTTCTTC. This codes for CASSAPTWDEQFF.

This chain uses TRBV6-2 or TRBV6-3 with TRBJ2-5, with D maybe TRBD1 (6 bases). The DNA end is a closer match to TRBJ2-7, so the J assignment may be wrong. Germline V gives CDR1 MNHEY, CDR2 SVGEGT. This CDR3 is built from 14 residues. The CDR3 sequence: CASSYGGDISEQYF. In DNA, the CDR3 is TGTGCCAGCAGTTACGGTGGGGACATTTCCGAGCAGTACTTC.

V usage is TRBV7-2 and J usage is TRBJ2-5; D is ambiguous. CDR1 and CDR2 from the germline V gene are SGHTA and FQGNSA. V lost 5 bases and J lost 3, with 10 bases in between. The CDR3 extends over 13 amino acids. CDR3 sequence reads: CASSGPPEETQYF. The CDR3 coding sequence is TGTGCCAGCAGCGGGCCGCCTGAAGAGACCCAGTACTTC.

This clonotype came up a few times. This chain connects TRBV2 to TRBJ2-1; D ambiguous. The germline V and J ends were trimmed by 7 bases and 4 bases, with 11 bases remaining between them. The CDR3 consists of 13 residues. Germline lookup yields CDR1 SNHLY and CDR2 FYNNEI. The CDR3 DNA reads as TGTGCCAGCATCCTAGAATCGTACAATGAGCAGTTCTTC. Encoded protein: CASILESYNEQFF.

The CDR3 spells CASSQEIPGQRFLKGFF. The CDR3 region has the DNA TGCGCCAGCAGCCAAGAGATCCCGGGACAGAGGTTTCTGAAGGGTTTCTTT. The V call is TRBV4-3, the J call TRBJ1-1; 7 nucleotides line up with TRBD1. This CDR3 spans 17 amino acids. J lost 13 bases, V lost 0 bases, and 20 bases had no gene match. Germline values: CDR1 LGHNA, CDR2 YSLEER.

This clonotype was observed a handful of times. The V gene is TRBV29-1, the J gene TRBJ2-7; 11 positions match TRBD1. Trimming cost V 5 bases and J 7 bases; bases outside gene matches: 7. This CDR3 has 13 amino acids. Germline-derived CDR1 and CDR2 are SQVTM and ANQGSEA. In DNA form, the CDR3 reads TGCAGCGTTTCCCGGACAGGGGGCGGAGAGCAGTACTTC. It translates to CSVSRTGGGEQYF.

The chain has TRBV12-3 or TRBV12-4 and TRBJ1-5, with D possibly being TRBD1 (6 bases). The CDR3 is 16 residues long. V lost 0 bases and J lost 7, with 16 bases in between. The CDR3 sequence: CASSLALKGGKQPQHF. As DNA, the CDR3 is TGTGCCAGCAGTTTAGCGCTAAAAGGGGGGAAACAGCCCCAGCATTTT.

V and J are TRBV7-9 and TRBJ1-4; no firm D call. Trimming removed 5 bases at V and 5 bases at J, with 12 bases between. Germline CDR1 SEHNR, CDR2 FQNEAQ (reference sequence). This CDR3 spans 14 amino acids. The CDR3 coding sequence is TGTGCCAGCAGCACTAGGACGGGAAATGAAAAACTGTTTTTT. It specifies CASSTRTGNEKLFF. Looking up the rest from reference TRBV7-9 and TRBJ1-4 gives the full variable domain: DTGVSQNPRHKITKRGQNVTFRCDPISEHNRLYWYRQTLGQGPEFLTYFQNEAQLEKSRLLSDRFSAERPKGSFSTLEIQRTEQGDSAMYLCASSTRTGNEKLFFGSGTQLSVL.

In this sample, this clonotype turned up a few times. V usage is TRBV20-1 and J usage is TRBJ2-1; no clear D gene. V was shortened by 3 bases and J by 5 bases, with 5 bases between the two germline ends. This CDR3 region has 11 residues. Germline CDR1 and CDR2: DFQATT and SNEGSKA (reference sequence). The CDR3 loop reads CSASLDNEQFF. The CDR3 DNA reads TGCAGTGCTAGCTTGGACAATGAGCAGTTCTTC.

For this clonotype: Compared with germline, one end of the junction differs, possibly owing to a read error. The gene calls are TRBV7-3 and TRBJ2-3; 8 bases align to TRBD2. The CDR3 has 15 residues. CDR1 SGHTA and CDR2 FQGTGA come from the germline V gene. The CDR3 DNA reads TGTGCCAGCAACTTAACTAGCGGAGAAGCAGATACGCAGTATTTT. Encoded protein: CASNLTSGEADTQYF.

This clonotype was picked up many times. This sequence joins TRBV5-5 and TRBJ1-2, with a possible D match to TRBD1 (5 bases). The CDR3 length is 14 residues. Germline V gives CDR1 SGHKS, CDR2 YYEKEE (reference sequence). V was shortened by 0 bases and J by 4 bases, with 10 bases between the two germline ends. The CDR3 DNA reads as TGTGCCAGCAGCTTGGCGGGGGGAGGCTATGGCTACACCTTC. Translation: CASSLAGGGYGYTF.

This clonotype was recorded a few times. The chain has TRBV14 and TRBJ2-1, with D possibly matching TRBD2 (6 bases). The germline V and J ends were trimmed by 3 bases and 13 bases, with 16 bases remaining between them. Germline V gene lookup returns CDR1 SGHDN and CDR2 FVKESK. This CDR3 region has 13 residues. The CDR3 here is CASSHISGGNQFF. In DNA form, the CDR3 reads TGTGCCAGCAGCCATATTAGCGGTGGGAATCAGTTCTTC. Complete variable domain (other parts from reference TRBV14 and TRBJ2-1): EAGVTQFPSHSVIEKGQTVTLRCDPISGHDNLYWYRRVMGKEIKFLLHFVKESKQDESGMPNNRFLAERTGGTYSTLKVQPAELEDSGVYFCASSHISGGNQFFGPGTRLTVL.

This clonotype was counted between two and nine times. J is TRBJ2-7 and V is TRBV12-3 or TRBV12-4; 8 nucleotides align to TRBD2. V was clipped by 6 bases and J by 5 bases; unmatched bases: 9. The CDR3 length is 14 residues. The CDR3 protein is CASRSSGGGDEQYF. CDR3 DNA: TGTGCCAGCAGGAGTTCCGGGGGGGGCGACGAGCAGTACTTC.

This CDR3 is CASGQAVSGANVLTF. In DNA, the CDR3 is TGTGCCAGCGGACAGGCAGTCTCTGGGGCCAACGTCCTGACTTTC. The gene calls are TRBV5-6 and TRBJ2-6; 7 positions agree with TRBD1. There are 15 residues in the CDR3. V shed 7 bases and J 0 bases; nucleotides not matched to a gene: 4. Germline-derived CDR1 and CDR2 are SGHDT and YYEEEE.

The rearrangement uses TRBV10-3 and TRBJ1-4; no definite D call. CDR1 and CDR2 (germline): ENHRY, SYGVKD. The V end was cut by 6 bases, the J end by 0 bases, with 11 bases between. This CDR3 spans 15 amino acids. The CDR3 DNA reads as TGTGCCATCAGCCCGTTCGGCGCAACTAATGAAAAACTGTTTTTT. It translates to CAISPFGATNEKLFF.

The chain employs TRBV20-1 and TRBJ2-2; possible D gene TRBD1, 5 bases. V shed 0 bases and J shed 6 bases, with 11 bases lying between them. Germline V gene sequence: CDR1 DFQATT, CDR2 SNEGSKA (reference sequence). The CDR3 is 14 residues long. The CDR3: CSARDGRVAGELFF. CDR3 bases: TGCAGTGCTAGAGATGGCAGGGTTGCCGGGGAGCTGTTTTTT.

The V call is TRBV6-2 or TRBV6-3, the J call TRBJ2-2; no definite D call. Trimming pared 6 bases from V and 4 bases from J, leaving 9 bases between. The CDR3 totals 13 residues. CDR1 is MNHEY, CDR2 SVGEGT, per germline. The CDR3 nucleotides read TGTGCCAGCAGGGGGTTTGCCACCGGGGAGCTGTTTTTT. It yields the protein CASRGFATGELFF.

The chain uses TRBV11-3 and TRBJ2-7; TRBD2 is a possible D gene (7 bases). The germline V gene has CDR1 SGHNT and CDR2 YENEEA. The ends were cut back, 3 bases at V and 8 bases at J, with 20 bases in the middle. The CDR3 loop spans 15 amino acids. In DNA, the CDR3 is TGTGCCAGCAGCTTGGGAGGGGGGTTCGAGGGGAAGCAGTACTTC. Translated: CASSLGGGFEGKQYF. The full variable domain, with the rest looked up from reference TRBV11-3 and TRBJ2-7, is EAGVVQSPRYKIIEKKQPVAFWCNPISGHNTLYWYLQNLGQGPELLIRYENEEAVDDSQLPKDRFSAERLKGVDSTLKIQPAELGDSAVYLCASSLGGGFEGKQYFGPGTRLTVT.

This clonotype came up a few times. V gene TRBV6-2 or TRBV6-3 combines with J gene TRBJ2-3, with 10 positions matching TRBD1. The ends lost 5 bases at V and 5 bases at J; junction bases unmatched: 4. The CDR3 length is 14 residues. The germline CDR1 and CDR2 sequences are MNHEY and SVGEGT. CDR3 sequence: CASSRQGAIDTQYF. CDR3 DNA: TGTGCCAGCAGTCGACAGGGGGCAATAGATACGCAGTATTTT.

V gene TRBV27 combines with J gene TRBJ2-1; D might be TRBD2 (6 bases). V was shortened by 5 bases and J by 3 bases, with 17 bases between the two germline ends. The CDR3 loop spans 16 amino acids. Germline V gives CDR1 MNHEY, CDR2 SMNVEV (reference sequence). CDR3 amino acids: CASSPLTSNGYNEQFF. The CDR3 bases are TGTGCCAGCAGTCCCCTAACTAGCAATGGCTACAATGAGCAGTTCTTC.

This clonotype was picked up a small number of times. Here the CDR3 DNA reads TGCGCCAGCAGCTTGTTAGGAGGGCCCGGGACGGCTGGGGCCAACGTCCTGACTTTC. Residues: CASSLLGGPGTAGANVLTF. The V gene is TRBV5-1, the J gene TRBJ2-6, with D perhaps TRBD2 (6 bases). V was clipped by 1 base and J by 2 bases, with 19 bases between them. Looked up from germline, CDR1 is SGHRS and CDR2 is YFSETQ. The CDR3 spans 19 residues.

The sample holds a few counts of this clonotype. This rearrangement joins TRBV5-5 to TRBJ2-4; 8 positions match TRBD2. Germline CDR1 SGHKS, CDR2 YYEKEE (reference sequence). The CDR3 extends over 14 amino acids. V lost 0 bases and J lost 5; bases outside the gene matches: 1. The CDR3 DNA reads TGTGCCAGCAGCTTGGAACTAGCGGAAAACATTCAGTACTTC. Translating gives CASSLELAENIQYF.

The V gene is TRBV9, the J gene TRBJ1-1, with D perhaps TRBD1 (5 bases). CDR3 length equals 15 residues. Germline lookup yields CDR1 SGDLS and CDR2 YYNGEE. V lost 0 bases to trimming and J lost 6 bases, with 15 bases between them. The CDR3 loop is CASSVAGTSSPEAFF. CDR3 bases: TGTGCCAGCAGCGTAGCTGGGACTTCGAGCCCTGAAGCTTTCTTT. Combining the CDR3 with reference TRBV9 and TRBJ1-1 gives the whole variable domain DSGVTQTPKHLITATGQRVTLRCSPRSGDLSVYWYQQSLDQGLQFLIQYYNGEERAKGNILERFSAQQFPDLHSELNLSSLELGDSALYFCASSVAGTSSPEAFFGQGTRLTVV.

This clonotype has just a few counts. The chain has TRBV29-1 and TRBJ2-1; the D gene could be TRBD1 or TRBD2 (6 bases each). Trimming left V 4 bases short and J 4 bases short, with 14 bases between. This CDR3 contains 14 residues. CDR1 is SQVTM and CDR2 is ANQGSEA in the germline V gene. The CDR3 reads CSVVGQGTYNEQFF. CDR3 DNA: TGCAGCGTTGTAGGGCAGGGGACTTACAATGAGCAGTTCTTC.